This TCR beta chain was identified during a study of T cells in Graves' hyperthyroidism and ophthalmopathy. This clonotype showed up many times. There are 14 residues in the CDR3. V lost 1 base, J lost 7 bases, and 8 bases lay in between. Amplified TCR beta CDR3 regions came from RNA transcripts. Researchers ran a first-round RT-PCR on the TCR CDR3 using the HTBI primer set. TCRdb reprocessed the multiplex PCR reads via MiXCR and lists one record per CDR3 protein. This sample yields approximately 350,000 distinct CDR3 sequences, of which approximately 14% are seen a single time; roughly a fifth belongs to the top ten.

This chain uses TRBV12-3 or TRBV12-4 with TRBJ1-6; no reliable D call. Sequencing was carried out using blood. This TCR derives from a woman between 55 and 75 years old with Graves' ophthalmopathy. The CDR3 DNA follows: TGTGCCAGCAGTTTAGGGACGATCAATTCACCCCTCCACTTT. Translating gives CASSLGTINSPLHF.